This TCR beta chain appears in the sequencing data of a study of T cells in Graves' hyperthyroidism and ophthalmopathy. The CDR3 is 13 residues long. The germline CDR1 and CDR2 sequences are MDHEN and SYDVKM. Between the trimmed V and J ends, which lost 10 bases and 0 bases, there was a span of 10 bases. PBMCs were collected from a 10 ml volume of fresh peripheral blood. Amplification of TCR beta CDR3 regions was performed using RNA transcripts as template. HTBI primers were employed in a first-round RT-PCR of the TCR CDR3. TCRdb analysed the multiplex PCR reads with MiXCR anew, one entry per CDR3 protein. The sample holds 500,000 to 650,000 distinct CDR3 sequences, roughly a sixth seen once.

The specimen sequenced was blood. The sequence came from a woman aged 18-29 years with Graves' ophthalmopathy. The chain joins TRBV28 to TRBJ2-1; D possibly uses TRBD1 or TRBD2 (5 bases each). In DNA, the CDR3 is TGTGCCATCGGGGCTAGCTCCTACAATGAGCAGTTCTTC. Translation gives CAIGASSYNEQFF.